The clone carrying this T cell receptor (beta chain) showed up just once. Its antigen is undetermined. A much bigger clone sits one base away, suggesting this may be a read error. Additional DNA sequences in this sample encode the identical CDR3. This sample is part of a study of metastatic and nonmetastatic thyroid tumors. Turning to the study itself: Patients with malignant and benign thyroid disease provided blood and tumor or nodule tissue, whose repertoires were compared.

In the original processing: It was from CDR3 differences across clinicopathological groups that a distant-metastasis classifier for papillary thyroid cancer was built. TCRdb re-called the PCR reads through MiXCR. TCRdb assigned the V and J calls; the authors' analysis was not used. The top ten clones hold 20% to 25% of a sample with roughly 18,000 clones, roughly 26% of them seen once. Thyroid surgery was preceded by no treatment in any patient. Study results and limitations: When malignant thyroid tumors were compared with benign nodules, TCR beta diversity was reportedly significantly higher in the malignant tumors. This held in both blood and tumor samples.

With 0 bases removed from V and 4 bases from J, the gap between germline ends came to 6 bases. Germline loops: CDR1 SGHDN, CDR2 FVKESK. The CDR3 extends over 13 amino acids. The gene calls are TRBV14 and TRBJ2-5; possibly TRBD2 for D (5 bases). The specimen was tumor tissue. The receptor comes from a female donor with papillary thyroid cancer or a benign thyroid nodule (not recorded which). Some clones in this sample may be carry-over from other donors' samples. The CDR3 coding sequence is TGTGCCAGCAGCCAAGAACTAGGAGAGACCCAGTACTTC. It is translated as CASSQELGETQYF.